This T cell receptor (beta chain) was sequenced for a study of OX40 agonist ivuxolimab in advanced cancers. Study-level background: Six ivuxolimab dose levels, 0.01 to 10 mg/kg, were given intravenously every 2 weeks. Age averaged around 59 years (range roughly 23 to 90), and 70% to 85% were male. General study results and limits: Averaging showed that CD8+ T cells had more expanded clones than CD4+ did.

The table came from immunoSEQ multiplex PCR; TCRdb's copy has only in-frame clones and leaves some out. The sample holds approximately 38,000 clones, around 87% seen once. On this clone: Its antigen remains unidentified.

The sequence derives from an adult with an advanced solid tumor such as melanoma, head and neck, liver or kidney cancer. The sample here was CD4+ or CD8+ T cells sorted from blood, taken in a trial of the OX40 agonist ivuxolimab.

The CDR3 loop is CATNKESGANVLTF. The DNA for the CDR3 is TGTGCCACCAATAAAGAGTCCGGGGCCAACGTCCTGACTTTC. The rearrangement joins TRBV2 to TRBJ2-6; D remains unclear. The ends were cut back, 10 bases at V and 4 bases at J, with 14 bases in the middle. The length of the CDR3 is 14 residues. Germline loops: CDR1 SNHLY, CDR2 FYNNEI. Full variable domain (missing parts from reference TRBV2 and TRBJ2-6): EPEVTQTPSHQVTQMGQEVILRCVPISNHLYFYWYRQILGQKVEFLVSFYNNEISEKSEIFDDQFSVERPDGSNFTLKIRSTKLEDSAMYFCATNKESGANVLTFGAGSRLTVL.